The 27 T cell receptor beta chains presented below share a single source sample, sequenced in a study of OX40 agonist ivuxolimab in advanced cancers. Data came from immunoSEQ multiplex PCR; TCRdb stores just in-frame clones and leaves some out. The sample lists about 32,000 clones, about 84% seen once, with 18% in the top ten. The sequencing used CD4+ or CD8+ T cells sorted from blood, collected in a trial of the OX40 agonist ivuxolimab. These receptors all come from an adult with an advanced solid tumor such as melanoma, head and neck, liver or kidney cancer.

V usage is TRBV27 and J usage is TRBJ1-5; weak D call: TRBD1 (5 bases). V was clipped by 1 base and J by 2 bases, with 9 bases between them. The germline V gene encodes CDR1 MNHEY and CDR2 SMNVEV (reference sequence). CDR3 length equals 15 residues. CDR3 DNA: TGTGCCAGCAGTTTATATGGGGCGGGCAATCAGCCCCAGCATTTT. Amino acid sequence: CASSLYGAGNQPQHF.

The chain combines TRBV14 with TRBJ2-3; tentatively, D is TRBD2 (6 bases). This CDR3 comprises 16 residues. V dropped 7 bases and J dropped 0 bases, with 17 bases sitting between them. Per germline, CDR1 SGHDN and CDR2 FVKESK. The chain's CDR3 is CASTIGTSTSTDTQYF. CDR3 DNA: TGTGCCAGCACCATAGGGACTTCAACTAGCACAGATACGCAGTATTTT.

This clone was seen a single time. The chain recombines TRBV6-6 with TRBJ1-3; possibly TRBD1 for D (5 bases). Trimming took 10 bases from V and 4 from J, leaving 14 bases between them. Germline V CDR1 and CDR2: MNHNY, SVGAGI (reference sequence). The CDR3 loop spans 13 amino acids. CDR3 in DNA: TGTGCCACATCGACGGGGCCAGGAAACACCATATATTTT. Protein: CATSTGPGNTIYF.

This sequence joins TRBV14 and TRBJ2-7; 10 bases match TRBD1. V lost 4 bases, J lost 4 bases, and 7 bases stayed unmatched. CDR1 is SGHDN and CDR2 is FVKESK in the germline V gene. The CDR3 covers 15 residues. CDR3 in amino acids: CASSLGTGAGYEQYF. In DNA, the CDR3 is TGTGCCAGCAGCCTTGGGACAGGGGCGGGGTACGAGCAGTACTTC.

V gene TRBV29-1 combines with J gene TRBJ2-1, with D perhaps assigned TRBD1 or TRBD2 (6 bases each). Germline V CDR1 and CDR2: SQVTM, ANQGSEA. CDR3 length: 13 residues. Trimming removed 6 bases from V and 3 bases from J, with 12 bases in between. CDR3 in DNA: TGCAGCGTATTCGGAGGGGGCTACAATGAGCAGTTCTTC. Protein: CSVFGGGYNEQFF.

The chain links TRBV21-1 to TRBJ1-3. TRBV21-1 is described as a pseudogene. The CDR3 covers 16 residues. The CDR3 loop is CASSHPRRDSGNTIYF. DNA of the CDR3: TGTGCCAGCAGCCATCCGAGGCGGGATTCTGGAAACACCATATATTTT.

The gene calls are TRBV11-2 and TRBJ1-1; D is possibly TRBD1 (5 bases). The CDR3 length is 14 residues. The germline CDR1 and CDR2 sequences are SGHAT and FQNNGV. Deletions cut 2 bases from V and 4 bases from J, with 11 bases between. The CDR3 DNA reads TGTGCCAGCAGCTTATCGGGGGGGAGCACTGAAGCTTTCTTT. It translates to CASSLSGGSTEAFF.

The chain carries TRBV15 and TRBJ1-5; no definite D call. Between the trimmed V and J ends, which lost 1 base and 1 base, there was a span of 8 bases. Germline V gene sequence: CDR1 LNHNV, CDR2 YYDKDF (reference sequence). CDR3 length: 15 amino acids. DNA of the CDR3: TGTGCCACCAGCAGAGGGGGATTCAGCAATCAGCCCCAGCATTTT. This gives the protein CATSRGGFSNQPQHF.

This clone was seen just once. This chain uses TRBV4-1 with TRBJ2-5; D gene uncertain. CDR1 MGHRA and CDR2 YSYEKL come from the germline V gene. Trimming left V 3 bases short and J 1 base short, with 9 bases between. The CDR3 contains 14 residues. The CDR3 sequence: CASSQPWGQETQYF. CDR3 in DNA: TGCGCCAGCAGCCAGCCCTGGGGCCAAGAGACCCAGTACTTC.

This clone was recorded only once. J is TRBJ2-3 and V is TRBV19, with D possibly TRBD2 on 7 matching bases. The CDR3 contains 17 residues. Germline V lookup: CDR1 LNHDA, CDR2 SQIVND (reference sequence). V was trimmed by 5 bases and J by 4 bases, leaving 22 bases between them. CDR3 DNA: TGTGCCAGTAGTGCCTCCACTGGGGGGGCAGGCGCAGATACGCAGTATTTT. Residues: CASSASTGGAGADTQYF.

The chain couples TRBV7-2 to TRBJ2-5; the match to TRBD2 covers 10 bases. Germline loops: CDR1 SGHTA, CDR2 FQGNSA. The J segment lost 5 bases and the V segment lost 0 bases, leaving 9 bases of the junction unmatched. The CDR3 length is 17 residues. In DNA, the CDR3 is TGTGCCAGCAGCTTAGCCCCAGCGGGAGGGCCGTGGGAGACCCAGTACTTC. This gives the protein CASSLAPAGGPWETQYF.

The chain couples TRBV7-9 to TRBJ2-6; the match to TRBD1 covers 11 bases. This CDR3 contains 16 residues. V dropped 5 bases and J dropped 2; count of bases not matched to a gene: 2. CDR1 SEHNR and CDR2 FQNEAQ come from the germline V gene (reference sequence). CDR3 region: CASSRTGGAGANVLTF. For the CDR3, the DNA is TGTGCCAGCAGCCGGACAGGGGGCGCTGGGGCCAACGTCCTGACTTTC.

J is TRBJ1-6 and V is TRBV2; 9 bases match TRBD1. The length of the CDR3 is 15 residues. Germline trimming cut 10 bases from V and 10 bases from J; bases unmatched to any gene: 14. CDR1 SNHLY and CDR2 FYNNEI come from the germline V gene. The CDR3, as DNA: TGTGCCACCAAAGGGGACAGGGAGTACAGATCACCCCTCCACTTT. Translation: CATKGDREYRSPLHF. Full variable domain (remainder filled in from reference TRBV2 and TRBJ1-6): EPEVTQTPSHQVTQMGQEVILRCVPISNHLYFYWYRQILGQKVEFLVSFYNNEISEKSEIFDDQFSVERPDGSNFTLKIRSTKLEDSAMYFCATKGDREYRSPLHFGNGTRLTVT.

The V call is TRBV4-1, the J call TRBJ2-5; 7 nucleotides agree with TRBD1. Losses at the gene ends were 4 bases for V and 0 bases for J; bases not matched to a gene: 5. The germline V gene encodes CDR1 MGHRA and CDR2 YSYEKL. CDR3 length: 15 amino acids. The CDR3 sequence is CASSPAGQDQETQYF. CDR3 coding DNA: TGCGCCAGCAGCCCCGCCGGACAGGACCAAGAGACCCAGTACTTC.

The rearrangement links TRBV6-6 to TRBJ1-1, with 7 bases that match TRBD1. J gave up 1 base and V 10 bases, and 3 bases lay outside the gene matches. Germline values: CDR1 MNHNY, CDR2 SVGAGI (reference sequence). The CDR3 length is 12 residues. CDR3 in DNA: TGTGCCACCAGGACAGGGAACACTGAAGCTTTCTTT. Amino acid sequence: CATRTGNTEAFF.

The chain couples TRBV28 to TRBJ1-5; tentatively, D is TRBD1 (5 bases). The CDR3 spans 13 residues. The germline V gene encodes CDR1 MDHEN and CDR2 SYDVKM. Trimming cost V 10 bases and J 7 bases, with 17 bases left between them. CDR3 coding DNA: TGTGCCACCCCCAGGGAGTGGGACCAGCCCCAGCATTTT. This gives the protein CATPREWDQPQHF.

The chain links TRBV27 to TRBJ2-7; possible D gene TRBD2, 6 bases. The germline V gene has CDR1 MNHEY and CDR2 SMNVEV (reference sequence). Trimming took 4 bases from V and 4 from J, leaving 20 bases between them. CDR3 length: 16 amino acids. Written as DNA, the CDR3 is TGTGCCAGCAGTTCCCCCTGGGCGGGGCCCCAGTACGAGCAGTACTTC. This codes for CASSSPWAGPQYEQYF.

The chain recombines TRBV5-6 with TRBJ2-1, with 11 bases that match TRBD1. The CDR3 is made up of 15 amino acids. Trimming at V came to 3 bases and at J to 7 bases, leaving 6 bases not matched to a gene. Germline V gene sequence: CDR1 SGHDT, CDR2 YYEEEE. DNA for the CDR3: TGTGCCAGCAGCTCTGGACAGGGGGCTTATAATGAGCAGTTCTTC. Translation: CASSSGQGAYNEQFF. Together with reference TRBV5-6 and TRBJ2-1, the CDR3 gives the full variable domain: DAGVTQSPTHLIKTRGQQVTLRCSPKSGHDTVSWYQQALGQGPQFIFQYYEEEERQRGNFPDRFSGHQFPNYSSELNVNALLLGDSALYLCASSSGQGAYNEQFFGPGTRLTVL.

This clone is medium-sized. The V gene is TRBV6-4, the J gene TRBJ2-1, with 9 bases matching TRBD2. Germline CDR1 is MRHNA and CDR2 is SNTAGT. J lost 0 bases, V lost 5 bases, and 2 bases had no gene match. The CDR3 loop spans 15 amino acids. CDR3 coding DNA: TGTGCCAGCAGTTTACTAGCGGGCTCCTACAATGAGCAGTTCTTC. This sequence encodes CASSLLAGSYNEQFF.

The CDR3 is CASSWGQGADNEQFF. The CDR3, as DNA: TGCGCCAGCAGCTGGGGACAGGGGGCGGACAATGAGCAGTTCTTC. The V gene is TRBV5-1, the J gene TRBJ2-1; 12 bases agree with TRBD1. Germline V gives CDR1 SGHRS, CDR2 YFSETQ. J was trimmed by 5 bases and V by 3 bases; bases with no gene match: 3. This CDR3 has 15 residues.

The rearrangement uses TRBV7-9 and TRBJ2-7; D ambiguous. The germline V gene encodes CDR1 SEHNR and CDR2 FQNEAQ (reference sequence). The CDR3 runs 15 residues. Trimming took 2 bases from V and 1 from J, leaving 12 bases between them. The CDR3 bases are TGTGCCAGCAGCTTAACCGACTCCCCTTCCTACGAGCAGTACTTC. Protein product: CASSLTDSPSYEQYF.

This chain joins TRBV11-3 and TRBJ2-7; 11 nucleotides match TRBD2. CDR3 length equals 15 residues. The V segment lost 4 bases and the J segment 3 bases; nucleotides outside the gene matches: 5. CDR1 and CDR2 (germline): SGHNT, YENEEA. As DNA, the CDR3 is TGTGCCAGCAGCTCAACTAGCGGGGGCGACTACGAGCAGTACTTC. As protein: CASSSTSGGDYEQYF.

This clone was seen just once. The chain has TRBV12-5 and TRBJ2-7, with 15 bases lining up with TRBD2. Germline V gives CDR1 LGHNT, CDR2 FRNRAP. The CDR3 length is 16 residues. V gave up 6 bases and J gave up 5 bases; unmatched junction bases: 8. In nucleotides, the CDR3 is TGTGCTAGTGGCCCGGGACTAGCGGGAGGTACCCACGAGCAGTACTTC. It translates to CASGPGLAGGTHEQYF.

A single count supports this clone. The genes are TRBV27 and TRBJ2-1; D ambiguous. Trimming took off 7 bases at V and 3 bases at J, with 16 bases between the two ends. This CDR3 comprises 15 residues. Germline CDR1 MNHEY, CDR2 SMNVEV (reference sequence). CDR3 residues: CASMAFPTVYNEQFF. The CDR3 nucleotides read TGTGCCAGCATGGCGTTCCCCACCGTCTACAATGAGCAGTTCTTC.

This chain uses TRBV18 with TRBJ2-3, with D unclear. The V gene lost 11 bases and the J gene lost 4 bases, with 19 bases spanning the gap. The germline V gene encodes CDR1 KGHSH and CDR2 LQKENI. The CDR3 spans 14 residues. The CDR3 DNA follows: TGTGCCGTACAACCCCCTAGGGAAGCAGATACGCAGTATTTT. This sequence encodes CAVQPPREADTQYF. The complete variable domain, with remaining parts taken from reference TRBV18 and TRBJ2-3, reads NAGVMQNPRHLVRRRGQEARLRCSPMKGHSHVYWYRQLPEEGLKFMVYLQKENIIDESGMPKERFSAEFPKEGPSILRIQQVVRGDSAAYFCAVQPPREADTQYFGPGTRLTVL.

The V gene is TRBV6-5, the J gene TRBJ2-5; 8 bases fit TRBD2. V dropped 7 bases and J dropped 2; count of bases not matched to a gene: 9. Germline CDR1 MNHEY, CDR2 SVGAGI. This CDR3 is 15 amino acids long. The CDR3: CASIESGGPQETQYF. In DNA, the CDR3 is TGTGCCAGCATTGAGAGCGGGGGCCCTCAAGAGACCCAGTACTTC.

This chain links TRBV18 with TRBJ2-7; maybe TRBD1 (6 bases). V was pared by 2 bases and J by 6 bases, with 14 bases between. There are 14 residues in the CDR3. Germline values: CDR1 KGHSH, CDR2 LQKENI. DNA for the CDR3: TGTGCCAGCTCACCAGTCAGGGGTGTAAGCGAGCAGTACTTC. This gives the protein CASSPVRGVSEQYF.